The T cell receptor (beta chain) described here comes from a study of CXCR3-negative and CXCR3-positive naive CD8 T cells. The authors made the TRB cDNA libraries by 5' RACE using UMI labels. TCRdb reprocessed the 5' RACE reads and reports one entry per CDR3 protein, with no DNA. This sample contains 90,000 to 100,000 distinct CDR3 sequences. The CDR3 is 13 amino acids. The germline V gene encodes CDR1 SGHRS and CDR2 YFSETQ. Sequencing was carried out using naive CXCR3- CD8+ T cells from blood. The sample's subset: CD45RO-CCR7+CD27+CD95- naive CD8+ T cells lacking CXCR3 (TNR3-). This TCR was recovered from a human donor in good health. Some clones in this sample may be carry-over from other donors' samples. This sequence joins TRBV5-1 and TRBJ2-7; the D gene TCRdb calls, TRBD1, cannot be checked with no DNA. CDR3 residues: CASTPDNSYEQYF.